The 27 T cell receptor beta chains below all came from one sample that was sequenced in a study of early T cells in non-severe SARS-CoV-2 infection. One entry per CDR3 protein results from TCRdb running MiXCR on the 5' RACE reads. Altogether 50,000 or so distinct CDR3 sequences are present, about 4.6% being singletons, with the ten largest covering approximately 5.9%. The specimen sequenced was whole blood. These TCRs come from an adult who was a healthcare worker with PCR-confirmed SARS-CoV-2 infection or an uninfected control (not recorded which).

In nucleotides, the CDR3 is TGTGCTGCCTGGGGCGCGACCGGGGAGCTGTTTTTT. Its translation: CAAWGATGELFF. V gene TRBV30 combines with J gene TRBJ2-2; D might be TRBD1 (5 bases). Germline V gene sequence: CDR1 GTSNPN, CDR2 SVGIG (reference sequence). The CDR3 contains 12 residues.

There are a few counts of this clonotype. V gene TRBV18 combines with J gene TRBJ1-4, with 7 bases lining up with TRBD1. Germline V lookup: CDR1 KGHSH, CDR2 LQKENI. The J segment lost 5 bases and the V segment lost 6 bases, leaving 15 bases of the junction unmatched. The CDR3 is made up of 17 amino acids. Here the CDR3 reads CASSQPPTGVGNEKLFF. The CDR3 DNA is TGTGCCAGCTCTCAGCCCCCCACAGGGGTGGGCAATGAAAAACTGTTTTTT.

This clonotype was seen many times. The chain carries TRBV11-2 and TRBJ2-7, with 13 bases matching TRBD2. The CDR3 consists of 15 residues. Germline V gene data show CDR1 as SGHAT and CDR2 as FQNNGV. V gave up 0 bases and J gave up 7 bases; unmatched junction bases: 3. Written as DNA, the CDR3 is TGTGCCAGCAGCTTAGAGGGGGGACTAGCGGGAGAGCAGTACTTC. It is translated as CASSLEGGLAGEQYF.

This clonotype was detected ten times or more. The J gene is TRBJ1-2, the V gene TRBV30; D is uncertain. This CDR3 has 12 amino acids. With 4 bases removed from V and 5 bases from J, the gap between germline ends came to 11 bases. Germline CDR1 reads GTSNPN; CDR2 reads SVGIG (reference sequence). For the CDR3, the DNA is TGTGCCTGGAACCCAGGATCTTATGGCTACACCTTC. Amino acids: CAWNPGSYGYTF.

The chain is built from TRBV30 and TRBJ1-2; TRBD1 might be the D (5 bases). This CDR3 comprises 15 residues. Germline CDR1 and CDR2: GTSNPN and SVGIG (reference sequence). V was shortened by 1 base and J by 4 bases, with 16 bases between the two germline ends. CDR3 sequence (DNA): TGTGCCTGGAGTGCAGGGTATCGCGGCGGCTATGGCTACACCTTC. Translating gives CAWSAGYRGGYGYTF.

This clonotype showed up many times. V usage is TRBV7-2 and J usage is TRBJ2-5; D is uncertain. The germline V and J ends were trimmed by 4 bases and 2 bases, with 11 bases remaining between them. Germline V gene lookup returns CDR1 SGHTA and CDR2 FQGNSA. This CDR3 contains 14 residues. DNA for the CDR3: TGTGCCAGCAGCTCAGCGACTTATCAAGAGACCCAGTACTTC. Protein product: CASSSATYQETQYF. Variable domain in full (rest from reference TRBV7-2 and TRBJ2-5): GAGVSQSPSNKVTEKGKDVELRCDPISGHTALYWYRQSLGQGLEFLIYFQGNSAPDKSGLPSDRFSAERTGGSVSTLTIQRTQQEDSAVYLCASSSATYQETQYFGPGTRLLVL.

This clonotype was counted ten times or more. CDR3 amino acids: CASSQPTGGTGELFF. In DNA, the CDR3 is TGTGCCAGCAGCCAGCCGACAGGGGGGACCGGGGAGCTGTTTTTT. The V gene is TRBV14, the J gene TRBJ2-2; 9 nucleotides agree with TRBD1. Germline CDR1 SGHDN, CDR2 FVKESK. The J segment lost 5 bases and the V segment lost 3 bases, leaving 4 bases of the junction unmatched. The CDR3 length is 15 residues.

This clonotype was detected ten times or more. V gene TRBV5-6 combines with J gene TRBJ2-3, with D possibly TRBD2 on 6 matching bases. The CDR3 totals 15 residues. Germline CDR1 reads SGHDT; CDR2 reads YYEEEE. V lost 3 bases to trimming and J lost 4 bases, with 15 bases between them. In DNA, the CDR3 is TGTGCCAGCAGCTCCGTAGCGGCACCCTCAGATACGCAGTATTTT. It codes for CASSSVAAPSDTQYF. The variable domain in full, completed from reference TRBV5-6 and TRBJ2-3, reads DAGVTQSPTHLIKTRGQQVTLRCSPKSGHDTVSWYQQALGQGPQFIFQYYEEEERQRGNFPDRFSGHQFPNYSSELNVNALLLGDSALYLCASSSVAAPSDTQYFGPGTRLTVL.

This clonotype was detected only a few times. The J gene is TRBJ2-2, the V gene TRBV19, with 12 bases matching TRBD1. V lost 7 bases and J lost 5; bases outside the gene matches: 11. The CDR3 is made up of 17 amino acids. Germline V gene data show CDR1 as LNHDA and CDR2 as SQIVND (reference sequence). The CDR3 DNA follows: TGTGCCAGTAATCGGGACAGGGGGCGCGAAGGGACCGGGGAGCTGTTTTTT. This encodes CASNRDRGREGTGELFF.

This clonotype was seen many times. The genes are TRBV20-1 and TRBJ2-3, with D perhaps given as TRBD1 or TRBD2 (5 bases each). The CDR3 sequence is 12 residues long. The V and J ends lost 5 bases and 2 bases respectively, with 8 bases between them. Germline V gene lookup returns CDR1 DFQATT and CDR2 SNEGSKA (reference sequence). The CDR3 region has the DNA TGCAGTGCTGGGGGATACACAGATACGCAGTATTTT. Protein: CSAGGYTDTQYF.

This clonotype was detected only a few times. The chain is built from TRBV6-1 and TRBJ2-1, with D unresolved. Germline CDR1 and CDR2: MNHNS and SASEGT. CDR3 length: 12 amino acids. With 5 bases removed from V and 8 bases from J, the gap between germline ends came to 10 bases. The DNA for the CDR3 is TGTGCCAGCAGTATCGTTGGCGATGAGCAGTTCTTC. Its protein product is CASSIVGDEQFF.

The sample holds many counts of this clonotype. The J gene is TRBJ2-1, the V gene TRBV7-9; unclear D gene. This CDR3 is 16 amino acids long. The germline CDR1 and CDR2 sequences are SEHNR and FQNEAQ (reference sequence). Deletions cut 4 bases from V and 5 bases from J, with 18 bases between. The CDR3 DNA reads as TGTGCCAGCAGCTCCACTCGACCCTCCTACGACAATGAGCAGTTCTTC. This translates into CASSSTRPSYDNEQFF.

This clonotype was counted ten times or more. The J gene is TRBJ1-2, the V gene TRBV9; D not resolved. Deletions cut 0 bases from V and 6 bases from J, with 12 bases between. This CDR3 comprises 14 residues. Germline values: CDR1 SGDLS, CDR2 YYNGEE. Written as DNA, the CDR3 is TGTGCCAGCAGCGTAGATATGGGGTTAGATGGCTACACCTTC. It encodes CASSVDMGLDGYTF.

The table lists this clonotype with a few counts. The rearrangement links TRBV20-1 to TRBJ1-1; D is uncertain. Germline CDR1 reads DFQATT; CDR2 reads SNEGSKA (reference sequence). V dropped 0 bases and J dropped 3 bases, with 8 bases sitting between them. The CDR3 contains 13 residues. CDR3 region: CSARDRVDTEAFF. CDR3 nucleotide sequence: TGCAGTGCTAGAGATCGGGTGGACACTGAAGCTTTCTTT.

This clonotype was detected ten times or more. The CDR3 DNA is TGTGCCAGCAGTTTAAGGACCCAGGGCTACGAGCAGTACTTC. This gives the protein CASSLRTQGYEQYF. The rearrangement links TRBV27 to TRBJ2-7; perhaps TRBD1 as D (5 bases). Germline CDR1 is MNHEY and CDR2 is SMNVEV (reference sequence). The CDR3 loop spans 14 amino acids. Trimming took 2 bases from V and 3 from J, leaving 11 bases between them.

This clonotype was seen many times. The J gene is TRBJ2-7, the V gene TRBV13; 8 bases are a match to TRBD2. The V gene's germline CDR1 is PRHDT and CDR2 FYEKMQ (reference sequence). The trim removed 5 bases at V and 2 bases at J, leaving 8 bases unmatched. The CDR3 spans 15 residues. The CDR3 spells CASSRYSGDTYEQYF. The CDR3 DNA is TGTGCCAGCAGCCGGTATAGCGGGGATACCTACGAGCAGTACTTC.

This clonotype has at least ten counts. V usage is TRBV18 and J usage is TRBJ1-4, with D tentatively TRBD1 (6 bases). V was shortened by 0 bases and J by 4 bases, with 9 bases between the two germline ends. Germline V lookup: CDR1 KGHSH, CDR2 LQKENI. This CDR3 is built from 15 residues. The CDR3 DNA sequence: TGTGCCAGCTCACCACCGGGGGGCCTTAATGAAAAACTGTTTTTT. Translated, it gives CASSPPGGLNEKLFF.

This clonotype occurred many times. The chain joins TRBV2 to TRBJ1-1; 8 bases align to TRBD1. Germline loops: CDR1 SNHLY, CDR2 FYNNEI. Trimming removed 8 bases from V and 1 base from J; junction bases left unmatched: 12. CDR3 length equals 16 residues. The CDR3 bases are TGTGCCAGCCTTGGCCCGGGACAGGCGACGAACACTGAAGCTTTCTTT. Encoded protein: CASLGPGQATNTEAFF. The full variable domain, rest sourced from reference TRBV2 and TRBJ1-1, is EPEVTQTPSHQVTQMGQEVILRCVPISNHLYFYWYRQILGQKVEFLVSFYNNEISEKSEIFDDQFSVERPDGSNFTLKIRSTKLEDSAMYFCASLGPGQATNTEAFFGQGTRLTVV.

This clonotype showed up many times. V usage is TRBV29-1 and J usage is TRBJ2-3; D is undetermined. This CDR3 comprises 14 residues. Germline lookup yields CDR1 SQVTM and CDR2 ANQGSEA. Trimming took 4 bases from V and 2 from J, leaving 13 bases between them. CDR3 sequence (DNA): TGCAGCGTTGGACCGATATCCGTCACAGATACGCAGTATTTT. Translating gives CSVGPISVTDTQYF.

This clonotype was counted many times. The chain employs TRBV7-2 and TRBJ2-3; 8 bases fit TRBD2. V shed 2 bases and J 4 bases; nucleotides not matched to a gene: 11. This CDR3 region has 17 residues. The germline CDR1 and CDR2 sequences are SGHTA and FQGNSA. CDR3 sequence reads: CASSLSSGLVKADTQYF. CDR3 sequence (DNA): TGTGCCAGCAGCTTATCGTCGGGACTAGTCAAGGCAGATACGCAGTATTTT.

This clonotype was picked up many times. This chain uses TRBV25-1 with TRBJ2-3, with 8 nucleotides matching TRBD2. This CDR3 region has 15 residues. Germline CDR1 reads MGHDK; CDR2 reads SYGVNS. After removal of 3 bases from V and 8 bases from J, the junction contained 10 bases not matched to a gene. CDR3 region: CASSDNSGAHGTQYF. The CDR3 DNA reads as TGTGCCAGCAGTGATAATAGCGGGGCCCACGGTACGCAGTATTTT. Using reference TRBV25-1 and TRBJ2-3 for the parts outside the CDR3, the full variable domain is EADIYQTPRYLVIGTGKKITLECSQTMGHDKMYWYQQDPGMELHLIHYSYGVNSTEKGDLSSESTVSRIRTEHFPLTLESARPSHTSQYLCASSDNSGAHGTQYFGPGTRLTVL.

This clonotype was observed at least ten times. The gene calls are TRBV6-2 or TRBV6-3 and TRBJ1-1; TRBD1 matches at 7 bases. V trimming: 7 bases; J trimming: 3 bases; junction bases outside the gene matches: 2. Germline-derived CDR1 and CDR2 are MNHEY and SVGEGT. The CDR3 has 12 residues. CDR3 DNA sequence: TGTGCCAGCACCACAGGGGACACTGAAGCTTTCTTT. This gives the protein CASTTGDTEAFF.

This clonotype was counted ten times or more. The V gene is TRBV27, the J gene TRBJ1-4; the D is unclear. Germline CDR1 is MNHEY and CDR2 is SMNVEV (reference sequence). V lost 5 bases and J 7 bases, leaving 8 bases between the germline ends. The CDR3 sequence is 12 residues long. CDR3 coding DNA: TGTGCCAGCAGTCATAACCCTGAAAAACTGTTTTTT. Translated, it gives CASSHNPEKLFF.

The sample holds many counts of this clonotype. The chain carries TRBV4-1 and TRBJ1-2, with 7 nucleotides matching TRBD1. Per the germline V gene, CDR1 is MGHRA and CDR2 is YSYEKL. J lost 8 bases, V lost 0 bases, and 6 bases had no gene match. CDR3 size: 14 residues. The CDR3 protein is CASSQDEGARGYTF. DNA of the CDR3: TGCGCCAGCAGCCAAGATGAGGGGGCGCGAGGCTACACCTTC.

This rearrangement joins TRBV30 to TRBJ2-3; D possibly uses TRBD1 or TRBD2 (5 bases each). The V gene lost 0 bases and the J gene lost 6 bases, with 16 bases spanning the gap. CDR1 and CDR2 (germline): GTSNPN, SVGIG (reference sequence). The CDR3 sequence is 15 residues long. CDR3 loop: CAWSVIGWGSDTQYF. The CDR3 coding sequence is TGTGCCTGGAGTGTAATCGGGTGGGGGTCCGATACGCAGTATTTT. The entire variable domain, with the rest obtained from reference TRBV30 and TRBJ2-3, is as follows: SQTIHQWPATLVQPVGSPLSLECTVEGTSNPNLYWYRQAAGRGLQLLFYSVGIGQISSEVPQNLSASRPQDRQFILSSKKLLLSDSGFYLCAWSVIGWGSDTQYFGPGTRLTVL.

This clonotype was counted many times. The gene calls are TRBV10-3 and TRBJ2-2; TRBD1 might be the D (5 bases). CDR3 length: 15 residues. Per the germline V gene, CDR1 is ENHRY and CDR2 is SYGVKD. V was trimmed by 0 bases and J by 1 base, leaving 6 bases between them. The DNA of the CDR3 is TGTGCCATCAGTGAGTCGCAGGGGAACACCGGGGAGCTGTTTTTT. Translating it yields CAISESQGNTGELFF.

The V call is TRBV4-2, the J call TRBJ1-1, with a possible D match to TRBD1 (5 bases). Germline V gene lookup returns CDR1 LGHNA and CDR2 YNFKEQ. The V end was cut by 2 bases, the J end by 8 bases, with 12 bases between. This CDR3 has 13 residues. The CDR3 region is CASSQFLGGEAFF. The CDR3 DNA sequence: TGTGCCAGCAGCCAATTCCTTGGGGGAGAAGCTTTCTTT.